Presented here are 18 T cell receptor beta chains from one specimen sequenced in a study of cytomegalovirus exposure and HLA in healthy donors. The protocol was immunoSEQ multiplex PCR, while the TCRdb copy is restricted to in-frame clones and leaves out a portion. The sample includes 250,000 to 300,000 clones, approximately 86% of them seen just once. Sequenced: PBMCs. The receptors were sampled from a woman aged 18-29 years in good health and CMV-seronegative.

The V gene is TRBV19, the J gene TRBJ1-1; 12 bases match TRBD1. V dropped 7 bases and J dropped 4; count of bases not matched to a gene: 7. In germline, CDR1 is LNHDA, CDR2 SQIVND (reference sequence). This CDR3 is built from 15 residues. The CDR3 reads CASTWGTGGFTEAFF. The CDR3 nucleotides are TGTGCCAGTACTTGGGGGACAGGGGGCTTCACTGAAGCTTTCTTT.

This chain connects TRBV2 to TRBJ2-7, with D possibly being TRBD2 (7 bases). CDR1 is SNHLY, CDR2 FYNNEI, per germline. V lost 3 bases, J lost 6 bases, and 12 bases lay in between. The CDR3 loop spans 13 amino acids. The CDR3 bases are TGTGCCAGCAGTGACCCGGGGGGCCGCGAGCAGTACTTC. Its translation is CASSDPGGREQYF.

Details on this clone: Lacking the conserved final phenylalanine or tryptophan, this CDR3 likely reflects a read error. The chain links TRBV4-3 to TRBJ1-5; no clear D. The V gene lost 4 bases and the J gene lost 4 bases, with 11 bases spanning the gap. CDR3 length: 14 residues. Germline assignment: CDR1 LGHNA and CDR2 YSLEER. The CDR3 region has the DNA TGCGCCAGCAGCCCTTCACAGTTTAATCAGCCCCAGCATCTT. Residues: CASSPSQFNQPQHL.

The gene calls are TRBV30 and TRBJ2-3; TRBD1 agrees at 10 bases. The V gene end was trimmed by 4 bases and the J gene end by 4 bases; junction bases not matched to a gene: 8. The CDR3 length is 15 residues. The germline V gene encodes CDR1 GTSNPN and CDR2 SVGIG (reference sequence). CDR3 nucleotides: TGTGCCTGGACTCTAGGGACAGGGGAGGCAGATACGCAGTATTTT. Protein: CAWTLGTGEADTQYF.

The gene calls are TRBV28 and TRBJ2-3, with D possibly TRBD2 on 6 matching bases. This CDR3 comprises 15 residues. V gave up 10 bases and J gave up 1 base, with 18 bases separating them. Looked up from germline, CDR1 is MDHEN and CDR2 is SYDVKM. DNA of the CDR3: TGTGCCACAAACCTAGGGACTCCCGGCACAGATACGCAGTATTTT. Translation gives CATNLGTPGTDTQYF.

This clone was observed once. This chain joins TRBV19 and TRBJ1-1, with D perhaps TRBD1 (5 bases). Germline-derived CDR1 and CDR2 are LNHDA and SQIVND (reference sequence). Trimming cost V 4 bases and J 3 bases, with 15 bases left between them. The CDR3 has 15 amino acids. In DNA form, the CDR3 reads TGTGCCAGTAGTACCACCCCGGCGGGGGACACTGAAGCTTTCTTT. Translation: CASSTTPAGDTEAFF.

The rearrangement uses TRBV5-1 and TRBJ1-4; 8 bases are a match to TRBD1. The ends lost 4 bases at V and 3 bases at J; junction bases unmatched: 11. Germline CDR1 is SGHRS and CDR2 is YFSETQ. The CDR3 totals 17 residues. The CDR3 sequence is CASSAPGQEYANEKLFF. CDR3 nucleotides: TGCGCCAGCAGCGCGCCGGGACAGGAGTATGCTAATGAAAAACTGTTTTTT.

This clone occurred once. This chain connects TRBV6-5 to TRBJ2-7; the match to TRBD1 covers 7 bases. The V segment lost 6 bases and the J segment 2 bases; nucleotides outside the gene matches: 4. Germline CDR1 is MNHEY and CDR2 is SVGAGI. CDR3 length equals 13 residues. The CDR3 loop is CASRPGQPYEQYF. The DNA for the CDR3 is TGTGCCAGCAGACCGGGACAGCCCTACGAGCAGTACTTC.

This clone was counted a few times. V and J are TRBV7-9 and TRBJ1-2; no reliable D call. The V end lost 1 base, the J end lost 2 bases, and 20 bases lay between the germline ends. CDR1 and CDR2 (germline): SEHNR, FQNEAQ (reference sequence). This CDR3 is built from 18 residues. CDR3 coding DNA: TGTGCCAGCAGCTTAGATTATGGCACAGTATCCTCCAACTATGGCTACACCTTC. Residues: CASSLDYGTVSSNYGYTF.

The chain employs TRBV30 and TRBJ1-5; TRBD1 aligns across 8 bases. From germline, CDR1 is GTSNPN and CDR2 SVGIG (reference sequence). The CDR3 extends over 14 amino acids. Trimming took 3 bases from V and 3 from J; bases not matched to a gene: 4. DNA of the CDR3: TGTGCCTGGAGCGGGACAGGCCTCAATCAGCCCCAGCATTTT. Amino acid sequence: CAWSGTGLNQPQHF.

The chain uses TRBV18 and TRBJ2-5; D remains ambiguous. Deletions cut 0 bases from V and 4 bases from J, with 3 bases between. Germline values: CDR1 KGHSH, CDR2 LQKENI. There are 12 residues in the CDR3. The CDR3 region has the DNA TGTGCCAGCTCACCACCGGCAGAGACCCAGTACTTC. Translated, it gives CASSPPAETQYF.

The chain links TRBV4-3 to TRBJ1-2; 7 positions agree with TRBD1. V dropped 0 bases and J dropped 8; count of bases not matched to a gene: 6. Looked up from germline, CDR1 is LGHNA and CDR2 is YSLEER. The CDR3 totals 14 residues. In DNA form, the CDR3 reads TGCGCCAGCAGCCAAGATAACAGGGGAGACGGCTACACCTTC. Protein product: CASSQDNRGDGYTF.

The chain joins TRBV4-3 to TRBJ1-2; D remains unclear. This CDR3 is built from 15 residues. The ends were cut back, 3 bases at V and 2 bases at J, with 13 bases in the middle. Germline CDR1 reads LGHNA; CDR2 reads YSLEER. The CDR3 loop reads CASSQAYDSNYGYTF. Written as DNA, the CDR3 is TGCGCCAGCAGCCAGGCCTATGACTCAAACTATGGCTACACCTTC.

The gene calls are TRBV27 and TRBJ2-7, with TRBD1 as a possible D gene (6 bases). Germline-derived CDR1 and CDR2 are MNHEY and SMNVEV (reference sequence). The CDR3 length is 12 residues. V was shortened by 6 bases and J by 4 bases, with 10 bases between the two germline ends. CDR3 amino acids: CASRTQGYEQYF. CDR3 nucleotide sequence: TGTGCCAGCAGAACACAGGGTTACGAGCAGTACTTC.

The gene calls are TRBV30 and TRBJ1-1, with no clear D. This CDR3 has 14 residues. V was clipped by 4 bases and J by 0 bases, with 12 bases between them. Germline V gives CDR1 GTSNPN, CDR2 SVGIG (reference sequence). This CDR3 reads CAWISMIMNTEAFF. CDR3 DNA sequence: TGTGCCTGGATTAGTATGATCATGAACACTGAAGCTTTCTTT.

V usage is TRBV6-5 and J usage is TRBJ1-1, with D possibly matching TRBD1 (6 bases). Deletions cut 4 bases from V and 0 bases from J, with 15 bases between. In germline, CDR1 is MNHEY, CDR2 SVGAGI. The CDR3 sequence is 16 residues long. The CDR3: CASSLGQTFLNTEAFF. In nucleotides, the CDR3 is TGTGCCAGCAGTTTAGGACAGACCTTTCTGAACACTGAAGCTTTCTTT.

This clone was detected once. The chain combines TRBV5-1 with TRBJ2-1; D is possibly TRBD1 (6 bases). V lost 4 bases to trimming and J lost 10 bases, with 12 bases between them. Germline CDR1 reads SGHRS; CDR2 reads YFSETQ. The CDR3 has 12 amino acids. The CDR3 reads CASSVQGVEQFF. The DNA of the CDR3 is TGCGCCAGCAGCGTACAGGGAGTGGAGCAGTTCTTC.

The rearrangement uses TRBV27 and TRBJ2-2; maybe TRBD2 (5 bases). The germline V and J ends were trimmed by 5 bases and 13 bases, with 17 bases remaining between them. The CDR3 is made up of 13 amino acids. CDR1 is MNHEY, CDR2 SMNVEV, per germline (reference sequence). The CDR3 here is CASSPRTHSGLFF. The CDR3 DNA reads as TGTGCCAGCAGTCCACGGACTCACTCGGGGCTGTTTTTT.